Shown below are 16 T cell receptor beta chains from a single sample sequenced in a study of blood T cell repertoires in COVID-19. Using immunoSEQ multiplex PCR, the repertoire was profiled, and TCRdb retains in-frame clones only, with some absent. The sample carries around 58,000 clones, roughly 85% recorded once. The specimen sequenced was peripheral blood. All receptors derive from a woman between 55 and 75 years old with COVID-19, enrolled during active disease.

This chain joins TRBV2 and TRBJ1-5; 9 bases align to TRBD1. Germline-derived CDR1 and CDR2 are SNHLY and FYNNEI. V trimming: 4 bases; J trimming: 6 bases; junction bases outside the gene matches: 10. CDR3 size: 16 residues. CDR3 DNA sequence: TGTGCCAGCAGTGGTACCGGGACAGGGCCAGGTCAGCCCCAGCATTTT. Translating it yields CASSGTGTGPGQPQHF.

The chain recombines TRBV19 with TRBJ1-1; TRBD1 agrees at 7 bases. The CDR3 runs to 14 residues. V lost 3 bases, J lost 2 bases, and 3 bases stayed unmatched. Per germline, CDR1 LNHDA and CDR2 SQIVND (reference sequence). CDR3 DNA sequence: TGTGCCAGTAGTATCGGACAGGATAACACTGAAGCTTTCTTT. Translating gives CASSIGQDNTEAFF. The whole variable domain, filled in from reference TRBV19 and TRBJ1-1, reads DGGITQSPKYLFRKEGQNVTLSCEQNLNHDAMYWYRQDPGQGLRLIYYSQIVNDFQKGDIAEGYSVSREKKESFPLTVTSAQKNPTAFYLCASSIGQDNTEAFFGQGTRLTVV.

The V gene is TRBV19, the J gene TRBJ1-2; D is perhaps TRBD1 (5 bases). CDR1 and CDR2 (germline): LNHDA, SQIVND (reference sequence). V was clipped by 8 bases and J by 4 bases, with 20 bases between them. This CDR3 has 15 residues. CDR3 sequence (DNA): TGTGCCAGTTCGCGGGGGGGGAGTCTAGCCTATGGCTACACCTTC. Protein: CASSRGGSLAYGYTF.

The chain employs TRBV9 and TRBJ1-6; D is undetermined. V was trimmed by 2 bases and J by 7 bases, leaving 13 bases between them. The CDR3 runs 15 residues. CDR1 is SGDLS and CDR2 is YYNGEE in the germline V gene. The CDR3 nucleotides read TGTGCCAGCAGCGTCGGAGGTTTGGGAAATTCACCCCTCCACTTT. This sequence encodes CASSVGGLGNSPLHF. Based on the CDR3 plus reference TRBV9 and TRBJ1-6, the full variable domain is DSGVTQTPKHLITATGQRVTLRCSPRSGDLSVYWYQQSLDQGLQFLIQYYNGEERAKGNILERFSAQQFPDLHSELNLSSLELGDSALYFCASSVGGLGNSPLHFGNGTRLTVT.

The chain joins TRBV7-2 to TRBJ1-4; a weak D match, TRBD1 (6 bases). The germline CDR1 and CDR2 sequences are SGHTA and FQGNSA. The CDR3 is 16 amino acids. The ends were cut back, 0 bases at V and 11 bases at J, with 19 bases in the middle. As DNA, the CDR3 is TGTGCCAGCAGCTTAGCACGGGGGGGCTCAATTGGGAAACTGTTTTTT. Translating it yields CASSLARGGSIGKLFF.

The DNA for the CDR3 is TGTGCCTGGAAGGGACAGGGTGCTTCACCCCTCCACTTT. Residues: CAWKGQGASPLHF. The V and J genes are TRBV30 and TRBJ1-6, with TRBD1 matching over 9 bases. Losses at the gene ends were 4 bases for V and 9 bases for J; bases not matched to a gene: 4. Germline loops: CDR1 GTSNPN, CDR2 SVGIG (reference sequence). The CDR3 consists of 13 residues. Full variable domain (missing parts from reference TRBV30 and TRBJ1-6): SQTIHQWPATLVQPVGSPLSLECTVEGTSNPNLYWYRQAAGRGLQLLFYSVGIGQISSEVPQNLSASRPQDRQFILSSKKLLLSDSGFYLCAWKGQGASPLHFGNGTRLTVT.

The chain has TRBV30 and TRBJ1-6, with D maybe TRBD1 (6 bases). V lost 2 bases to trimming and J lost 8 bases, with 10 bases between them. The CDR3 runs 13 residues. Germline V gives CDR1 GTSNPN, CDR2 SVGIG (reference sequence). CDR3 bases: TGTGCCTGGAGTAACAGGGAGTATTCACCCCTCCACTTT. Residues: CAWSNREYSPLHF.

V usage is TRBV7-9 and J usage is TRBJ1-2, with D possibly TRBD1 on 6 matching bases. The germline V and J ends were trimmed by 7 bases and 6 bases, with 15 bases remaining between them. The CDR3 covers 13 residues. Germline V gene lookup returns CDR1 SEHNR and CDR2 FQNEAQ (reference sequence). The CDR3 DNA is TGTGCCAGCAACCTACAGGGTTCGGATGGCTACACCTTC. Its protein product is CASNLQGSDGYTF.

The gene calls are TRBV27 and TRBJ2-7, with 12 nucleotides matching TRBD1. This CDR3 is built from 16 residues. V trimming: 6 bases; J trimming: 4 bases; junction bases outside the gene matches: 10. The germline CDR1 and CDR2 sequences are MNHEY and SMNVEV (reference sequence). CDR3 coding DNA: TGTGCCAGCAGAATGCCCCGGGACAGGGGGCAATACGAGCAGTACTTC. Protein: CASRMPRDRGQYEQYF.

This chain uses TRBV6-5 with TRBJ1-1; 7 bases map to TRBD1. Germline assignment: CDR1 MNHEY and CDR2 SVGAGI. V shed 5 bases, J shed 1 base, and the junction held 4 bases outside the gene matches. The CDR3 extends over 14 amino acids. The CDR3 DNA sequence: TGTGCCAGCAGTCTCGACAGGGCGAACACTGAAGCTTTCTTT. Its protein is CASSLDRANTEAFF.

This chain joins TRBV5-4 and TRBJ1-2, with 8 positions matching TRBD1. The germline V gene has CDR1 SGHNT and CDR2 YYREEE (reference sequence). The CDR3 extends over 14 amino acids. With V trimmed by 1 base and J by 2 bases, 1 base remained unmatched. The CDR3 bases are TGTGCCAGCAGCTTGTGGACAGGGAACTATGGCTACACCTTC. Translating it yields CASSLWTGNYGYTF.

This clone was observed a single time. The chain links TRBV7-9 to TRBJ1-2; the D is unclear. Trimming cost V 4 bases and J 4 bases, with 19 bases left between them. The germline CDR1 and CDR2 sequences are SEHNR and FQNEAQ (reference sequence). The CDR3 length is 16 residues. CDR3: CASSSKSLQFTYGYTF. The CDR3 DNA is TGTGCCAGCAGCTCCAAATCTCTACAGTTCACCTATGGCTACACCTTC.

The CDR3 DNA reads TGTGCCAGCAGCTTGATGGGCAGCCGCACAGATACGCAGTATTTT. Protein product: CASSLMGSRTDTQYF. The chain employs TRBV5-8 and TRBJ2-3; D not resolved. Per the germline V gene, CDR1 is SGHTS and CDR2 is YDEGEE. The V and J ends lost 1 base and 1 base respectively, with 10 bases between them. CDR3 length equals 15 residues. The full variable domain, in which reference TRBV5-8 and TRBJ2-3 provide the parts outside the CDR3, is EAGVTQSPTHLIKTRGQQATLRCSPISGHTSVYWYQQALGLGLQFLLWYDEGEERNRGNFPPRFSGRQFPNYSSELNVNALELEDSALYLCASSLMGSRTDTQYFGPGTRLTVL.

The J gene is TRBJ1-2, the V gene TRBV5-4; 7 positions match TRBD1. V was clipped by 4 bases and J by 1 base; unmatched bases: 7. Looked up from germline, CDR1 is SGHNT and CDR2 is YYREEE (reference sequence). This CDR3 is built from 15 residues. CDR3: CASSHGQDYNYGYTF. CDR3 in DNA: TGTGCCAGCAGCCATGGACAGGACTATAACTATGGCTACACCTTC. The full variable domain, in which reference TRBV5-4 and TRBJ1-2 provide the parts outside the CDR3, is ETGVTQSPTHLIKTRGQQVTLRCSSQSGHNTVSWYQQALGQGPQFIFQYYREEENGRGNFPPRFSGLQFPNYSSELNVNALELDDSALYLCASSHGQDYNYGYTFGSGTRLTVV.

The chain combines TRBV9 with TRBJ2-2, with unresolved D. CDR3 length: 13 amino acids. The V gene lost 1 base and the J gene lost 4 bases, with 5 bases spanning the gap. Germline lookup yields CDR1 SGDLS and CDR2 YYNGEE. Written as DNA, the CDR3 is TGTGCCAGCAGCGTAATGAGCACCGGGGAGCTGTTTTTT. This encodes CASSVMSTGELFF.

The chain carries TRBV7-9 and TRBJ1-5, with 9 positions matching TRBD1. CDR3 size: 15 residues. Trimming cost V 3 bases and J 4 bases; bases outside gene matches: 4. Germline CDR1 is SEHNR and CDR2 is FQNEAQ (reference sequence). CDR3 nucleotide sequence: TGTGCCAGCAGCTTGACCGGGACAGGGAATCAGCCCCAGCATTTT. Its protein is CASSLTGTGNQPQHF.